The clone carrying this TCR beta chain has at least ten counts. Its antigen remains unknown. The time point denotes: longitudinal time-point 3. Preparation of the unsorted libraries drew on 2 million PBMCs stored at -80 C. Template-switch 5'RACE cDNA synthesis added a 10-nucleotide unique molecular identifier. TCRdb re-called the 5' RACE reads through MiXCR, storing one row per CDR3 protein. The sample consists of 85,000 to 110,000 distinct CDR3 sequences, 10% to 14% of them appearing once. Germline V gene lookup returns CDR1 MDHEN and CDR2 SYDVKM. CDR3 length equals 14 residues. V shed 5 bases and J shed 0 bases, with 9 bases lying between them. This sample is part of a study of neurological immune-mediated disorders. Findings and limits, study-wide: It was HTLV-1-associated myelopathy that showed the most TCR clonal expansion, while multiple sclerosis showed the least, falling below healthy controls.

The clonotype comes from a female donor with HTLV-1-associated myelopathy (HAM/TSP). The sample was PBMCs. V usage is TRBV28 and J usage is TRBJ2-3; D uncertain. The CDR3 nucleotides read TGTGCCAGCAGTCCGGGCCCCAGCACAGATACGCAGTATTTT. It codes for CASSPGPSTDTQYF.